This T cell receptor beta chain was sequenced in a study of T cells in Graves' hyperthyroidism and ophthalmopathy (dated by TCRdb to the late 2010s). For context, the study as a whole: Peripheral blood was collected at initial diagnosis, before any treatment. To identify TCR V-J signatures that set the groups apart, the researchers used a discovery cohort of 100 or so patients, made up of around 40 with Graves' ophthalmopathy and about 60 with stable Graves' hyperthyroidism. Whether ophthalmopathy could be predicted prospectively was tested in an independent validation cohort made up of roughly 20 hyperthyroidism patients plus 17 patients who later progressed to ophthalmopathy. The 100 discovery patients were divided at random into training and test sets in a 7:3 ratio. In several Graves' hyperthyroidism patients, the study also compared T-cell repertoires from thyroid tissue with T-cell repertoires from blood. After sampling, hyperthyroidism patients received methimazole starting at 30 mg daily, and ophthalmopathy patients received high-dose intravenous methylprednisolone. According to the paper, TCR Vbeta CDR3 sequencing was carried out on approximately 140 peripheral blood samples, which came from approximately 43 ophthalmopathy, around 74 hyperthyroidism and roughly 17 progressor patients.

The TCR beta CDR3 regions were amplified from RNA transcripts. The first round of RT-PCR for the TCR CDR3 was performed with the HTBI primer set and the Qiagen OneStep RT-PCR kit. A second multiplex PCR round built the libraries, followed by size selection and purification. The libraries were sequenced on an Illumina HiSeq2000 using paired-end 100 bp reads. The paper's processing steps were these. SOAPnuke was used to process the raw data, throwing out any read that contained adapters or uncalled bases, had a mean Phred below 15, or lacked an exact constant-primer or identifier match. COPE v1.2.5 was used to merge the high-quality paired reads, and each unique nucleotide sequence was defined as a clonotype. MiTCR v1.1 was used to align the clonotypes against IMGT TRBV, TRBD and TRBJ reference segments. The analysis was restricted to V-J combinations with a frequency above 0.0001, which together covered 99% to 99.2% of the repertoires. The TCS score was defined as the ratio of F50 (clonal expansion) to E x V (chaos), calculated using BLOSUM62-based TCRdist between CDR3 peptides within each V-J. Welch's t-statistics and random forest reduced some 510 V-J features to 10 to 15, which were used in a naive Bayes classifier (R e1071). TCRdb reanalyzed the raw reads on its own, using fastp at Q25 for trimming and MiXCR for clone calling, and kept in-frame beta chains. When rows share a CDR3 protein, they turn into one entry using the most common DNA and genes. V and J calls and clone size were set by TCRdb, not the authors. The sample table shows a few hundred thousand distinct CDR3 sequences, and about 14% are seen once. About 20% of the sample belongs to the ten largest clones.

This clonotype was seen at least ten times. Its cognate antigen has yet to be identified. No much larger clonotype is one base removed from it; base qualities were not supplied. Including the terminal cysteine and phenylalanine, the CDR3 comprises 18 residues. Only the CDR3 region is kept as DNA, spanning 54 bases read in frame from base 1. The germline V gene encodes CDR1 DFQATT and CDR2 SNEGSKA (reference sequence). V loses 5 bases at its end and J loses 2 bases; junction bases beyond the gene matches: 13. In the ophthalmopathy patients, disease was moderately to severely active, with a Clinical Activity Score of 3 or more, a NOSPECS grade of 4 or more, and a duration of less than 3 months. The study excluded patients with uncontrolled infections, other autoimmune diseases, pregnancy or lactation. Diagnoses relied on clinical symptoms, serum thyroxine and TRAb, thyroid ultrasound and orbital computed tomography. PBMCs were separated from roughly 10 ml of fresh peripheral blood using Ficoll-Paque density gradient centrifugation. Total RNA was extracted with Trizol reagent, and quality was checked on an Agilent 2100 Bioanalyzer.

The investigation overall reported the following: No statistical method was used to set the sample size in advance, and investigators knew the group allocation. In validation, progression to ophthalmopathy was predicted by the model with 70.59% sensitivity and nearly 75% specificity, a median of 6.5 months before onset. A 13 V-J signature model separated ophthalmopathy from stable hyperthyroidism, with approximately 86% sensitivity and roughly 81% specificity in cross-validation and 80%/75% in testing. Blood samples also contained most of the expanded thyroid clonotypes (frequency above 0.001), which suggests that blood repertoires may reflect thyroid immune responses.

The receptor comes from a woman younger than 45 with Graves' ophthalmopathy. The sequenced sample consisted of blood. The chain employs TRBV20-1 and TRBJ2-3; 13 bases in the middle match TRBD2. The CDR3 in this case is CSAGLPAGLAGNTDTQYF. The nucleotide sequence reads as follows: TGCAGTGCTGGTCTCCCCGCGGGACTAGCGGGGAACACAGATACGCAGTATTTT.